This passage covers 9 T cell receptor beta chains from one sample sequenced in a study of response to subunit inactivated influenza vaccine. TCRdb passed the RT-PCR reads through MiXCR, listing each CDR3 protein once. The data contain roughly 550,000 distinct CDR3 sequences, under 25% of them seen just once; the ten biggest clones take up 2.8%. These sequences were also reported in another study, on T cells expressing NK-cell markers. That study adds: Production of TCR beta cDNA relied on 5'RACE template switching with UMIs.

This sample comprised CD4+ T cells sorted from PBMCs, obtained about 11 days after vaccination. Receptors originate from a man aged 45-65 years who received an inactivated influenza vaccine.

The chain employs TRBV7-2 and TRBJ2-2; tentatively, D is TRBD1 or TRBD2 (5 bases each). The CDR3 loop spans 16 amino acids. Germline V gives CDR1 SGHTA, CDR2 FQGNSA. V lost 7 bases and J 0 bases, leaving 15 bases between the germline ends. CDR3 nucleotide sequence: TGTGCCAGCACCGAAATGGGGACGGCGAACACCGGGGAGCTGTTTTTT. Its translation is CASTEMGTANTGELFF.

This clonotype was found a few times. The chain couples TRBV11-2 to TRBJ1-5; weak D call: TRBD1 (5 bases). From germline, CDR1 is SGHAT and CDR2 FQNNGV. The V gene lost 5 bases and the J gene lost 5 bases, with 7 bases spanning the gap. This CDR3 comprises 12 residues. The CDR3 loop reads CASSQGDQPQHF. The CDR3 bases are TGTGCCAGCAGCCAGGGCGATCAGCCCCAGCATTTT.

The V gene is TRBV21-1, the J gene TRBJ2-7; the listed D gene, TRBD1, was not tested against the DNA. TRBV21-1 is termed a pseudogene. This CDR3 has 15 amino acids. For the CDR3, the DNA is TGTGCCAGCAGTCTCGCCCCCGGGACATACTACGAGCAGTACTTC. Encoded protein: CASSLAPGTYYEQYF.

DNA for the CDR3: TGCAGCGTTTTAGGACAGGGGAGGAACTATGGCTACACCTTC. This encodes CSVLGQGRNYGYTF. This chain connects TRBV29-1 to TRBJ1-2; TRBD1 matches at 9 bases. There are 14 residues in the CDR3. V shed 5 bases, J shed 2 bases, and the junction held 6 bases outside the gene matches. Germline loops: CDR1 SQVTM, CDR2 ANQGSEA.

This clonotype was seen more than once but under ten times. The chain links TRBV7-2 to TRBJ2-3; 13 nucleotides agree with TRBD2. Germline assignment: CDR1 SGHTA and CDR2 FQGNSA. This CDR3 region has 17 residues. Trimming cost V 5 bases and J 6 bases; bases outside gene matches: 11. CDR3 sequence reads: CASSRTRLAGGPDTQYF. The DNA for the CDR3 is TGTGCCAGCAGCCGCACCAGACTAGCGGGGGGTCCGGATACGCAGTATTTT. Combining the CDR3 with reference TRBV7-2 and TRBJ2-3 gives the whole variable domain GAGVSQSPSNKVTEKGKDVELRCDPISGHTALYWYRQSLGQGLEFLIYFQGNSAPDKSGLPSDRFSAERTGGSVSTLTIQRTQQEDSAVYLCASSRTRLAGGPDTQYFGPGTRLTVL.

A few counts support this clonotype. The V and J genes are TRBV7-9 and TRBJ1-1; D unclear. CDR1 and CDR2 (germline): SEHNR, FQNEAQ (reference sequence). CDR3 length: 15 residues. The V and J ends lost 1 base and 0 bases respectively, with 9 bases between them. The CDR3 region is CASSLEGRLNTEAFF. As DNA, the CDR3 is TGTGCCAGCAGCTTAGAGGGCCGACTGAACACTGAAGCTTTCTTT.

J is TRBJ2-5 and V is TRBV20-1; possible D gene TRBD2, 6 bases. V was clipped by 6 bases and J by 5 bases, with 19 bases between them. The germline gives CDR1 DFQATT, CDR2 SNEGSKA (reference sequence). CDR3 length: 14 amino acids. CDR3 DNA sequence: TGCAGTGCGGGGAGGACAAACGGTTGGGAGACCCAGTACTTC. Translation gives CSAGRTNGWETQYF.

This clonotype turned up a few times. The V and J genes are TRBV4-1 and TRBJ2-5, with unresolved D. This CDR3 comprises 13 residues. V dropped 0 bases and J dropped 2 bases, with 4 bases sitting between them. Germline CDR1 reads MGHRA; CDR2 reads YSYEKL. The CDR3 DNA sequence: TGCGCCAGCAGCCAAGAAGTGCAAGAGACCCAGTACTTC. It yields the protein CASSQEVQETQYF.

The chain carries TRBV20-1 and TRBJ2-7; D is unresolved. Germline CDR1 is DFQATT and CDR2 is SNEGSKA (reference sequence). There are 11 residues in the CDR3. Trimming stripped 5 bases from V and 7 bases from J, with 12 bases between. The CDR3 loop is CSAPQLWEQYF. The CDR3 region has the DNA TGCAGTGCTCCGCAGTTATGGGAGCAGTACTTC.